What follows are 2 T cell receptor beta chains derived from one specimen sequenced in a study of T-cell reconstitution after alpha-beta-depleted transplantation in children. Using unique molecular identifiers, the investigators prepared the TCRbeta library. TCRdb passed the PCR reads through MiXCR, listing each CDR3 protein once. The sample contains around 800,000 distinct CDR3 sequences, about 16% of which appear only once. This specimen was PBMCs, mostly from graft donor cells, taken 360 days after TCRalphabeta/CD19-depleted stem cell transplant. The source of these receptors is a male patient younger than 18 who had a stem cell transplant for acute lymphoblastic leukemia, so the T cells may come from the graft donor.

The chain links TRBV27 to TRBJ2-5; no clear D. Germline V gene data show CDR1 as MNHEY and CDR2 as SMNVEV (reference sequence). The V end lost 4 bases, the J end lost 4 bases, and 16 bases lay between the germline ends. CDR3 size: 15 residues. The CDR3 region is CASSSPARTGETQYF. For the CDR3, the DNA is TGTGCCAGCAGTTCCCCAGCCAGGACGGGAGAGACCCAGTACTTC.

The genes are TRBV6-1 and TRBJ2-7; D might be TRBD2 (5 bases). Germline-derived CDR1 and CDR2 are MNHNS and SASEGT. CDR3 length: 14 residues. V lost 3 bases to trimming and J lost 5 bases, with 14 bases between them. The CDR3 protein is CASSEASSLHEQYF. CDR3 sequence (DNA): TGTGCCAGCAGTGAGGCGTCTAGCCTGCACGAGCAGTACTTC.